This entry lists 10 T cell receptor beta chains sequenced from one sample in a study of T-cell memory formation after mild COVID-19. TCRdb passed the 5' RACE reads through MiXCR, listing each CDR3 protein once. The table lists roughly 100,000 distinct CDR3 sequences, around an eighth of them singletons. The sequencing sample was made of PBMCs or a T cell subset sorted from them (not recorded which). These receptor sequences come from an adult woman who had mild COVID-19 (a few samples of this study predate the infection). Cell type and time point are not known.

J is TRBJ2-3 and V is TRBV9; D call uncertain. The CDR3 is 13 residues long. Germline V CDR1 and CDR2: SGDLS, YYNGEE. Trimming removed 5 bases from V and 6 bases from J, with 13 bases in between. The CDR3: CASSLTPVDTQYF. The CDR3 nucleotides are TGTGCCAGCAGTCTAACCCCGGTGGATACGCAGTATTTT.

This clonotype was seen a few times. This chain links TRBV4-1 with TRBJ2-7, with 10 bases identical to TRBD1. With 4 bases clipped from V and 4 bases from J, the junction kept 10 bases outside the gene matches. CDR1 and CDR2 from the germline V gene are MGHRA and YSYEKL. This CDR3 region has 16 residues. CDR3 sequence (DNA): TGCGCCAGCAGCCCGTCCCCCGGGACAGGGGTATACGAGCAGTACTTC. It codes for CASSPSPGTGVYEQYF.

This clonotype came up a few times. The V and J genes are TRBV5-1 and TRBJ1-1, with a tentative D call TRBD1 (6 bases). Germline CDR1 reads SGHRS; CDR2 reads YFSETQ. The CDR3 has 15 residues. V lost 4 bases and J lost 7, with 20 bases in between. The CDR3 sequence: CASSPDRAPLNEAFF. Written as DNA, the CDR3 is TGCGCCAGCAGCCCGGACAGAGCCCCTCTCAATGAAGCTTTCTTT.

In its sample, this clonotype was seen many times. This sequence joins TRBV20-1 and TRBJ2-3, with 7 bases fitting TRBD2. The germline CDR1 and CDR2 sequences are DFQATT and SNEGSKA (reference sequence). The CDR3 has 19 residues. V trimming: 0 bases; J trimming: 0 bases; junction bases outside the gene matches: 15. The CDR3 nucleotides read TGCAGTGCTAGAGATGGGCGGGAGAGAATAATTACTAGCACAGATACGCAGTATTTT. Translating gives CSARDGRERIITSTDTQYF.

This clonotype was found a few times. J is TRBJ1-1 and V is TRBV29-1; D not resolved. V was clipped by 7 bases and J by 6 bases, with 21 bases between them. This CDR3 contains 14 residues. Germline V gene sequence: CDR1 SQVTM, CDR2 ANQGSEA. The CDR3 coding sequence is TGCAGCGCCTTGGGAGGGTTACTTAGAGCTGAAGCTTTCTTT. It codes for CSALGGLLRAEAFF.

This clonotype was counted between two and nine times. The V gene is TRBV12-3 or TRBV12-4, the J gene TRBJ1-2; 8 bases map to TRBD1. The CDR3 runs 15 residues. The trim removed 4 bases at V and 1 base at J, leaving 5 bases unmatched. This CDR3 is CASSSRTGINYGYTF. DNA of the CDR3: TGTGCCAGCAGTTCCAGGACAGGGATTAACTATGGCTACACCTTC.

The V call is TRBV5-6, the J call TRBJ2-7; D is undetermined. V lost 0 bases to trimming and J lost 2 bases, with 9 bases between them. Germline V gives CDR1 SGHDT, CDR2 YYEEEE. CDR3 length: 14 residues. As DNA, the CDR3 is TGTGCCAGCAGCTTGGCCGGCCGGCCCTACGAGCAGTACTTC. Its translation: CASSLAGRPYEQYF.

This clonotype was observed a few times. The chain carries TRBV5-6 and TRBJ2-1; 9 bases agree with TRBD2. Per germline, CDR1 SGHDT and CDR2 YYEEEE. The V gene end was trimmed by 3 bases and the J gene end by 4 bases; junction bases not matched to a gene: 2. The length of the CDR3 is 14 residues. As DNA, the CDR3 is TGTGCCAGCAGCTGGACTAGCGAGTACAATGAGCAGTTCTTC. Translation gives CASSWTSEYNEQFF.

This clonotype was counted only a few times. This chain uses TRBV10-3 with TRBJ2-1; TRBD1 might be the D (5 bases). In germline, CDR1 is ENHRY, CDR2 SYGVKD. Trimming cost V 3 bases and J 4 bases, with 10 bases left between them. This CDR3 region has 14 residues. CDR3 sequence (DNA): TGTGCCATCAGTGATGGACACATTTACAATGAGCAGTTCTTC. Translating it yields CAISDGHIYNEQFF.

This clonotype turned up a few times. The chain joins TRBV27 to TRBJ2-7; possible D gene TRBD2, 6 bases. CDR1 is MNHEY and CDR2 is SMNVEV in the germline V gene (reference sequence). V was cut by 2 bases and J by 4 bases, with 12 bases left in between. The CDR3 spans 14 residues. DNA of the CDR3: TGTGCCAGCAGTTTAGTGCAGGGAGGTTACGAGCAGTACTTC. Amino acids: CASSLVQGGYEQYF.